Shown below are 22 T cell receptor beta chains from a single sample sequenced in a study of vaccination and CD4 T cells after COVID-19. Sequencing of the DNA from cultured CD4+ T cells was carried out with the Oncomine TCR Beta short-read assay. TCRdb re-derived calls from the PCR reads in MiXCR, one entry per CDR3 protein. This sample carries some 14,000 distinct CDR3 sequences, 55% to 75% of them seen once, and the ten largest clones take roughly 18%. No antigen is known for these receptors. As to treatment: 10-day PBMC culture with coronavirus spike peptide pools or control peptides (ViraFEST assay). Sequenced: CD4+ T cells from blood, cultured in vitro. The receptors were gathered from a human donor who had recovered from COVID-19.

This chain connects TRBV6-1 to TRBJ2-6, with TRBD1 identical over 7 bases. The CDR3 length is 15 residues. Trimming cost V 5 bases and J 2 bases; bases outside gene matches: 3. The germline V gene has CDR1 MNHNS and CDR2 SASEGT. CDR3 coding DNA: TGTGCCAGCAGTAGAGACAGGGCTGGGGCCAACGTCCTGACTTTC. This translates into CASSRDRAGANVLTF.

CDR3 coding DNA: TGTGCCAGCAGTTCCGCCCAGCACAGGAAAACTGAAGCTTTCTTT. Its protein is CASSSAQHRKTEAFF. The chain has TRBV28 and TRBJ1-1, with D possibly being TRBD1 (5 bases). The V end was cut by 4 bases, the J end by 5 bases, with 17 bases between. Germline lookup yields CDR1 MDHEN and CDR2 SYDVKM. This CDR3 contains 15 residues.

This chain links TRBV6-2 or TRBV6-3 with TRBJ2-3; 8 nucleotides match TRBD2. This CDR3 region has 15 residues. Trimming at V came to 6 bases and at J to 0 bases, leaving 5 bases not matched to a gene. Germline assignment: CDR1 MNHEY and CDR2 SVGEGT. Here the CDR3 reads CASSTSGLSTDTQYF. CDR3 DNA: TGTGCCAGCAGCACTAGCGGTCTCAGCACAGATACGCAGTATTTT.

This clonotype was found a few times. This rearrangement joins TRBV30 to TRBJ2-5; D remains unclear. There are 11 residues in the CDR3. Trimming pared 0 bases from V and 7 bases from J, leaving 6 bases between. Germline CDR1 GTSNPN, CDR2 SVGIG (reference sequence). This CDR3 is CAWSVLGTQYF. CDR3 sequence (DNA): TGTGCCTGGAGTGTATTAGGGACCCAGTACTTC.

The CDR3, as DNA: TGTGCCAGCAGTCTCCCCTTAGGTGGGCCTGGCACTGAAGCTTTCTTT. It translates to CASSLPLGGPGTEAFF. The chain carries TRBV27 and TRBJ1-1, with D unresolved. The CDR3 covers 16 residues. V lost 5 bases to trimming and J lost 4 bases, with 20 bases between them. Germline V lookup: CDR1 MNHEY, CDR2 SMNVEV (reference sequence).

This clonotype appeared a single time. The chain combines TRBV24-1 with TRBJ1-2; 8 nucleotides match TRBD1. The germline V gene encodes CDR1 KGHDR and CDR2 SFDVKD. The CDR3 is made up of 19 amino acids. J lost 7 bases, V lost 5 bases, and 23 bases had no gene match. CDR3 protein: CATSGADETGGFVDSGYTF. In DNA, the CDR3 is TGTGCCACCAGTGGAGCGGATGAAACAGGGGGTTTTGTCGACTCTGGCTACACCTTC.

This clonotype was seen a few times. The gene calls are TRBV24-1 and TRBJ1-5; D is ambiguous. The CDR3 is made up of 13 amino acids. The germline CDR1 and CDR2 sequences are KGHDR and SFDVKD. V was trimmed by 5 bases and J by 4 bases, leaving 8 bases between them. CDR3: CATSGDGNQPQHF. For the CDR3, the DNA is TGTGCCACCAGTGGGGATGGTAATCAGCCCCAGCATTTT.

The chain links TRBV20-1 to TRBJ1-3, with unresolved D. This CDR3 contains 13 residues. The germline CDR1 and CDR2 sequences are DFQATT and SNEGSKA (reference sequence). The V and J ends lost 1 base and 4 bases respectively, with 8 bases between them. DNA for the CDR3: TGCAGTGCTAGAGGGACGGGGGGAAACACCATATATTTT. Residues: CSARGTGGNTIYF.

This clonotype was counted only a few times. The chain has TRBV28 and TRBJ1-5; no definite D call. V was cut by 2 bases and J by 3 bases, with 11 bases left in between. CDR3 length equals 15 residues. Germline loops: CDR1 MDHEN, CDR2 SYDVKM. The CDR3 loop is CASSLKGSYNQPQHF. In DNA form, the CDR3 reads TGTGCCAGCAGTTTAAAAGGCAGTTACAATCAGCCCCAGCATTTT.

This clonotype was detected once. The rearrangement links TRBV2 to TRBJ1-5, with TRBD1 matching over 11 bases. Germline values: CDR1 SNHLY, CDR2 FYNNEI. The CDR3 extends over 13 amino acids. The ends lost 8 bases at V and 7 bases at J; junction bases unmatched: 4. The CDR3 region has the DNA TGTGCCAGCGGGGGGACAGGGGGGCAGCCCCAGCATTTT. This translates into CASGGTGGQPQHF.

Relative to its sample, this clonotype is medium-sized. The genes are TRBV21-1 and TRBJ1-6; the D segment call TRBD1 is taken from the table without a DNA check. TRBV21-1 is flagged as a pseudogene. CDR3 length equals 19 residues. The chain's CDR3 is CASSLFQDRKASYNSPLHF. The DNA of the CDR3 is TGTGCCAGCAGCCTGTTTCAGGACAGGAAAGCATCCTATAATTCACCCCTCCACTTT.

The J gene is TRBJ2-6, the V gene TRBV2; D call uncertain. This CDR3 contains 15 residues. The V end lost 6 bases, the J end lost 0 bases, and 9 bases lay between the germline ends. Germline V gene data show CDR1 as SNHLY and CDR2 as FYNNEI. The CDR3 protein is CASSQRTSGANVLTF. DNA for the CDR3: TGTGCCAGCAGCCAACGGACCTCTGGGGCCAACGTCCTGACTTTC.

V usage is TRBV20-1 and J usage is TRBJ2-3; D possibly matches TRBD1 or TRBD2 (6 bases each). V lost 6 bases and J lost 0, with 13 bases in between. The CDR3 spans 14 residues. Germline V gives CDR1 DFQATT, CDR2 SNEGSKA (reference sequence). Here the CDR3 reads CSAKRGASTDTQYF. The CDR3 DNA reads TGCAGTGCGAAGAGGGGGGCAAGCACAGATACGCAGTATTTT.

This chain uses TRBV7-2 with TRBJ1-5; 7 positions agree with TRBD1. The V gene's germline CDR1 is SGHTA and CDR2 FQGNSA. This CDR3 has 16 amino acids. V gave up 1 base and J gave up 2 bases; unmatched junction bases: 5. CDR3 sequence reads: CASSLEGARGNQPQHF. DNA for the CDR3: TGTGCCAGCAGCTTAGAGGGGGCTAGGGGCAATCAGCCCCAGCATTTT.

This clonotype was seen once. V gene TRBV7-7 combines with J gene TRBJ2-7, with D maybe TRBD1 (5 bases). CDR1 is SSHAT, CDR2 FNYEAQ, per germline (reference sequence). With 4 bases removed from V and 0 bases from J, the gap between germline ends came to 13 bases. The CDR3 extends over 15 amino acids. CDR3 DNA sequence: TGTGCCAGCAGCTGGGGCGCAGGTAGCTCCTACGAGCAGTACTTC. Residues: CASSWGAGSSYEQYF.

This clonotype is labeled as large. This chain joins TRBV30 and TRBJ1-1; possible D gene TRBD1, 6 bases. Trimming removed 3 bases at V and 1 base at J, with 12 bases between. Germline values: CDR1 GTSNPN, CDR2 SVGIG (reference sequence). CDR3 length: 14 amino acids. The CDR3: CAWRFTGRNTEAFF. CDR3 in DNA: TGTGCCTGGAGATTTACAGGGAGGAACACTGAAGCTTTCTTT.

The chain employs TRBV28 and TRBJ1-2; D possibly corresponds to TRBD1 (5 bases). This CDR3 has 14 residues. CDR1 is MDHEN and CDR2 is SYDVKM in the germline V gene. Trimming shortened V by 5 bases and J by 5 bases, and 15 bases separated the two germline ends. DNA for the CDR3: TGTGCCAGCAGTGGATCGGGGGGTAGTTATGGCTACACCTTC. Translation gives CASSGSGGSYGYTF.

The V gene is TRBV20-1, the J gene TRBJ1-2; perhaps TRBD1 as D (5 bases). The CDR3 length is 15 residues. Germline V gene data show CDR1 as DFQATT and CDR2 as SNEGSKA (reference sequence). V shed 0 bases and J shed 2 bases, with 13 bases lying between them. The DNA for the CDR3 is TGCAGTGCTAGAGAGAGGGGCAAAGAGAACTATGGCTACACCTTC. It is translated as CSARERGKENYGYTF.

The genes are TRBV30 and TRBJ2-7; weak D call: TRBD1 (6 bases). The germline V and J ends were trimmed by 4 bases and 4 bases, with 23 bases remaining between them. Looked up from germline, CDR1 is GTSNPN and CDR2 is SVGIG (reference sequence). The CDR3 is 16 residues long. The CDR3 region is CAWKTSTGSRWYEQYF. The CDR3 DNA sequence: TGTGCCTGGAAAACCTCCACAGGGAGCAGATGGTACGAGCAGTACTTC.

Here the CDR3 DNA reads TGTGCCAGCGTCGAGAACACTGAAGCTTTCTTT. This sequence encodes CASVENTEAFF. The V gene is TRBV28, the J gene TRBJ1-1, with D uncertain. The CDR3 runs to 11 residues. Trimming took 8 bases from V and 1 from J, leaving 5 bases between them. CDR1 and CDR2 (germline): MDHEN, SYDVKM.

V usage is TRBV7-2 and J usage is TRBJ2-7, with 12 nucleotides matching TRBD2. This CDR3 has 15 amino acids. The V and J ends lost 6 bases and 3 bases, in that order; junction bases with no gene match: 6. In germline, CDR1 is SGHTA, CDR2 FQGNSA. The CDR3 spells CASSRLAGDSYEQYF. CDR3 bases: TGTGCCAGCAGTCGACTAGCGGGAGATAGCTACGAGCAGTACTTC. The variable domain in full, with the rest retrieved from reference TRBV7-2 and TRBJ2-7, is GAGVSQSPSNKVTEKGKDVELRCDPISGHTALYWYRQSLGQGLEFLIYFQGNSAPDKSGLPSDRFSAERTGGSVSTLTIQRTQQEDSAVYLCASSRLAGDSYEQYFGPGTRLTVT.

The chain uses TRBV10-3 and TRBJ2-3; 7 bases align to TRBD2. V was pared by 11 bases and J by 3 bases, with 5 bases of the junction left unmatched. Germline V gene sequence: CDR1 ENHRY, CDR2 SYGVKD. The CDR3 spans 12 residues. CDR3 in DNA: TGTGCCGTCAAAGCGGGGACAGATACGCAGTATTTT. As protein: CAVKAGTDTQYF.